This T cell receptor (beta chain) came from a study of T cells in Graves' hyperthyroidism and ophthalmopathy. Amplified regions were TCR beta CDR3 sequences from RNA transcripts. The HTBI set primed first-round TCR CDR3 RT-PCR. TCRdb re-derived calls from the multiplex PCR reads in MiXCR, one entry per CDR3 protein. Of 250,000 to 300,000 distinct CDR3 sequences in the sample, around a fifth were seen once. Per the germline V gene, CDR1 is MNHNS and CDR2 is SASEGT. The CDR3 is 13 amino acids. The V and J ends lost 4 bases and 3 bases respectively, with 9 bases between them. Uncontrolled infection, other autoimmune disease, pregnancy or lactation excluded patients. Source material for PBMCs was 10 ml fresh peripheral blood.

This clonotype was sampled from a man in his forties or fifties with Graves' ophthalmopathy. The rearrangement joins TRBV6-1 to TRBJ1-1, with D unresolved. Sequenced sample: blood. CDR3 in amino acids: CASSGTWDTEAFF. In nucleotides, the CDR3 is TGTGCCAGCAGTGGCACGTGGGACACTGAAGCTTTCTTT.